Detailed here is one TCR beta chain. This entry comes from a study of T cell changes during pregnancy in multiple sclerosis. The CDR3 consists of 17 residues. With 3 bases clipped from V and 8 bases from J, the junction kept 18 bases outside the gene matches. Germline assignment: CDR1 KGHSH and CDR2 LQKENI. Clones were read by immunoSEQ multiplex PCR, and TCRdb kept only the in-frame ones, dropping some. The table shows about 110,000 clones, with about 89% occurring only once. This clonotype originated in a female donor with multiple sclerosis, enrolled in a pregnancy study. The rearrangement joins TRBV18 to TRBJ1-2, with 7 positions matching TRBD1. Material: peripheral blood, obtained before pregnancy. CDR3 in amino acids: CASSPLYETGRIGGYTF. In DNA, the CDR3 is TGTGCCAGCTCACCTTTATACGAGACAGGGAGGATTGGGGGCTACACCTTC.